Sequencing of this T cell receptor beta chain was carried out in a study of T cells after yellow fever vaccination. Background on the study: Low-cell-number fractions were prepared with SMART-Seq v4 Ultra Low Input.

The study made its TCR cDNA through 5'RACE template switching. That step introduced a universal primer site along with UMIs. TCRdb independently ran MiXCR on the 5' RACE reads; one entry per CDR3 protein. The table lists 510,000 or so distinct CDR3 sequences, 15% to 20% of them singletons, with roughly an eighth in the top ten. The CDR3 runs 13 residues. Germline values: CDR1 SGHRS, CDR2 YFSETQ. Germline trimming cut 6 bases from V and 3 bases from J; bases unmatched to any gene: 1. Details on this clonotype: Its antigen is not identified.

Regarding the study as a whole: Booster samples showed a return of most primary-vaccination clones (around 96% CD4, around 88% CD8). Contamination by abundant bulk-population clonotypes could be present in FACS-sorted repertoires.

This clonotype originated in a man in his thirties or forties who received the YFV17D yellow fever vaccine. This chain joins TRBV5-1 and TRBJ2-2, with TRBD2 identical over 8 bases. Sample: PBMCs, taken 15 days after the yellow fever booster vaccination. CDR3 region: CASTSGYTGELFF. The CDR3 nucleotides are TGCGCCAGCACTAGCGGGTACACCGGGGAGCTGTTTTTT.